This T cell receptor (beta chain) came from a study of CD8+CD57+ T cells in acquired aplastic anemia. Profiles of TCR beta VDJ and CDR3 were generated from a genomic DNA template. TCRdb processed the reads anew with MiXCR; each CDR3 protein has one entry. The table records about 260,000 distinct CDR3 sequences, 82% of them present only once. Flow cytometry had shown expanded CD8+CD57+ cells in the patients chosen for sequencing. Patients had received no therapy at the time of blood sampling. Points from the study as a whole: Between the patient and control groups, CD8+ Simpson's diversity did not differ significantly.

Germline lookup yields CDR1 SGHVS and CDR2 FQNEAQ. V was pared by 2 bases and J by 7 bases, with 11 bases of the junction left unmatched. The CDR3 extends over 17 amino acids. Of note for this clonotype: Its target is not known.

This sequence joins TRBV7-8 and TRBJ2-1; 10 nucleotides agree with TRBD2. The source material was sorted CD4+, CD8+, or CD8+CD57+ T cells (not recorded which) from PBMCs. The origin of this receptor is a human donor with aplastic anemia. CDR3 in DNA: TGTGCCAGCAGCTTACCAGTAGCGGGGGGTTCAGGGAATGAGCAGTTCTTC. Translation: CASSLPVAGGSGNEQFF.